The clone carrying this T cell receptor (beta chain) has a handful of counts. Its antigen is still unknown. The V gene lost 1 base and the J gene lost 2 bases, with 9 bases spanning the gap. The CDR3 has 15 residues. Germline CDR1 and CDR2: SGHTA and FQGNSA. The sample originates from a study of T cells in tumors after PD-1 blockade. General observations from the study: Clonal replacement, not reinvigoration, is suggested for expanded exhausted CD8+ clones after therapy. Some novel exhausted tumor clones appeared in pre-treatment blood, suggesting peripheral recruitment.

Here immunoSEQ multiplex PCR was the method, and the copy in TCRdb shows in-frame clones only, minus some. There are about 3,700 clones in the sample; roughly 64% occur only once, and less than 20% lies in the top ten. The chain combines TRBV7-2 with TRBJ1-5; TRBD1 is a possible D gene (6 bases). This receptor was obtained from a human donor with basal cell carcinoma. Material: tumor tissue, obtained before anti-PD-1 treatment. Written as DNA, the CDR3 is TGTGCCAGCAGCTTAGAGGCAGGGGGCAATCAGCCCCAGCATTTT. This sequence encodes CASSLEAGGNQPQHF. The complete variable domain, with remaining parts taken from reference TRBV7-2 and TRBJ1-5, reads GAGVSQSPSNKVTEKGKDVELRCDPISGHTALYWYRQSLGQGLEFLIYFQGNSAPDKSGLPSDRFSAERTGGSVSTLTIQRTQQEDSAVYLCASSLEAGGNQPQHFGDGTRLSIL.